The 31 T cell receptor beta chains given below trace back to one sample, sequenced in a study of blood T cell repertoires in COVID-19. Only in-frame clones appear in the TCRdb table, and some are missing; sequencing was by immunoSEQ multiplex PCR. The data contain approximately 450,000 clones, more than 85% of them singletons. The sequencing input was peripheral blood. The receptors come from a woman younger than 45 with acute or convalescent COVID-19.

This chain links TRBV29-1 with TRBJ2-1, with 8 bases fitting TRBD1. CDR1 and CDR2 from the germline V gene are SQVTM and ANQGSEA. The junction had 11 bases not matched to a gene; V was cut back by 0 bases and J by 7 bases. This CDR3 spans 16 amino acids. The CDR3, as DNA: TGCAGCGTTGAAGATCCCTCGGGACAGGATTATAATGAGCAGTTCTTC. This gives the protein CSVEDPSGQDYNEQFF.

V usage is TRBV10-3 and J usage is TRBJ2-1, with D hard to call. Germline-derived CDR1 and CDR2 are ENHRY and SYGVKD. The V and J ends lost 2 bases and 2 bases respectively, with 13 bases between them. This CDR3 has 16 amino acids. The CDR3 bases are TGTGCCATCAGTGAGGGTACACGTCTTACCTACAATGAGCAGTTCTTC. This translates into CAISEGTRLTYNEQFF.

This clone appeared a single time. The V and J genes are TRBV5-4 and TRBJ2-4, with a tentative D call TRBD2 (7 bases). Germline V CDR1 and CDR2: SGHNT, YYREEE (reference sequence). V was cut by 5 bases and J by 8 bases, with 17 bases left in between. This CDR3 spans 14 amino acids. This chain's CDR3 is CASRWEGVGDIQYF. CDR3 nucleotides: TGTGCCAGCAGGTGGGAGGGGGTGGGGGACATTCAGTACTTC.

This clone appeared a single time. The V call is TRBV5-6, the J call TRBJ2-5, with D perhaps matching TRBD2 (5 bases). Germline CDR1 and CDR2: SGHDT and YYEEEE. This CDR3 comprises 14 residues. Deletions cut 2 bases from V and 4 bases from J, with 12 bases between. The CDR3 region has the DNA TGTGCCAGCAGCTTATGGTCAGGAGGAGAGACCCAGTACTTC. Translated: CASSLWSGGETQYF. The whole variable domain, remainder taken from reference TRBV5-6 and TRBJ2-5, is DAGVTQSPTHLIKTRGQQVTLRCSPKSGHDTVSWYQQALGQGPQFIFQYYEEEERQRGNFPDRFSGHQFPNYSSELNVNALLLGDSALYLCASSLWSGGETQYFGPGTRLLVL.

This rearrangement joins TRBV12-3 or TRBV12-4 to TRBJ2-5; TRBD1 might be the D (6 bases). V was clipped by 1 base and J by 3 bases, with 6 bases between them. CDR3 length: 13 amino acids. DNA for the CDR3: TGTGCCAGCAGTTTAGACAGGGAAGAGACCCAGTACTTC. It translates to CASSLDREETQYF.

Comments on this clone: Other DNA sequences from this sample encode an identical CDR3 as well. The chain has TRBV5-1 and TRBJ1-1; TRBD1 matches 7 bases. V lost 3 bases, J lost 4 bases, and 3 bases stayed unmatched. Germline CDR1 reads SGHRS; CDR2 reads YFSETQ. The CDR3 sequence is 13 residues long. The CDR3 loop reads CASSSDRATEAFF. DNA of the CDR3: TGCGCCAGCAGCTCCGACAGGGCCACTGAAGCTTTCTTT.

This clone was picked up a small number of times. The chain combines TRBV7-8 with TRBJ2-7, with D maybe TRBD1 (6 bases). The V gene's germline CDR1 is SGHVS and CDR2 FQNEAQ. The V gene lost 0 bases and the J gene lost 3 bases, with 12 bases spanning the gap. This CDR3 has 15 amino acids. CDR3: CASSLAQGLDYEQYF. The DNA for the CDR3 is TGTGCCAGCAGCTTAGCGCAGGGGTTGGACTACGAGCAGTACTTC. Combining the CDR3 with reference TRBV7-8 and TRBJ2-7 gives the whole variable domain GAGVSQSPRYKVAKRGQDVALRCDPISGHVSLFWYQQALGQGPEFLTYFQNEAQLDKSGLPSDRFFAERPEGSVSTLKIQRTQQEDSAVYLCASSLAQGLDYEQYFGPGTRLTVT.

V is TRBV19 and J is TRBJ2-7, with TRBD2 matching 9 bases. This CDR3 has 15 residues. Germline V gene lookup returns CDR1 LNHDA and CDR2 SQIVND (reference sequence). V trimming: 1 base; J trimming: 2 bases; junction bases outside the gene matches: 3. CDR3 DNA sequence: TGTGCCAGTAGTATAGGGGCTAGCGGGGCCTACGAGCAGTACTTC. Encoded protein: CASSIGASGAYEQYF.

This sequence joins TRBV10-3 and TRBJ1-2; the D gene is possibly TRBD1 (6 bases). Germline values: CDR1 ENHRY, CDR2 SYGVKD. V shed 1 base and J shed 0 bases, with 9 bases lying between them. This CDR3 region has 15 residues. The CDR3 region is CAISEYGTPNYGYTF. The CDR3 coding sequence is TGTGCCATCAGTGAGTATGGGACACCTAACTATGGCTACACCTTC.

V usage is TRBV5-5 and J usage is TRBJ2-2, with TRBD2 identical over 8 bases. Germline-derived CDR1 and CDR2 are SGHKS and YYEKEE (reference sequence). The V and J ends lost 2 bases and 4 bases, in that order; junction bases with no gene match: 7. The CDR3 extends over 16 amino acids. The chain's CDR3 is CASSLGTRGGTGELFF. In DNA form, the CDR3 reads TGTGCCAGCAGCTTAGGCACACGGGGGGGCACCGGGGAGCTGTTTTTT.

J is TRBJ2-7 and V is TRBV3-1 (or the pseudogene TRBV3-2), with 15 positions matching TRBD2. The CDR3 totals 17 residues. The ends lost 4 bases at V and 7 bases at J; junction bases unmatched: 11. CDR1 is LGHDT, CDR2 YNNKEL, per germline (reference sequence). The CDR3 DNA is TGTGCCAGCAGCCCCTCGCCGGGACTAGCGGGGGGTAGGGAGCAGTACTTC. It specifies CASSPSPGLAGGREQYF.

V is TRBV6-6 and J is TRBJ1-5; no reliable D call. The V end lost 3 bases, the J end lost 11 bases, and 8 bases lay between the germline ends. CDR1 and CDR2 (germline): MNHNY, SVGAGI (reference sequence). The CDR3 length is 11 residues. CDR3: CASSYDSAQHF. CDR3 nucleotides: TGTGCCAGCAGTTATGACTCAGCCCAGCATTTT.

The CDR3 coding sequence is TGTGCCAGCAGTTTAGGTGCGGGGAACATGAACACTGAAGCTTTCTTT. Protein: CASSLGAGNMNTEAFF. V gene TRBV5-5 combines with J gene TRBJ1-1; D remains ambiguous. The CDR3 sequence is 16 residues long. Germline V gives CDR1 SGHKS, CDR2 YYEKEE (reference sequence). Deletions cut 5 bases from V and 0 bases from J, with 17 bases between. Drawing the rest from reference TRBV5-5 and TRBJ1-1, the complete variable domain is DAGVTQSPTHLIKTRGQQVTLRCSPISGHKSVSWYQQVLGQGPQFIFQYYEKEERGRGNFPDRFSARQFPNYSSELNVNALLLGDSALYLCASSLGAGNMNTEAFFGQGTRLTVV.

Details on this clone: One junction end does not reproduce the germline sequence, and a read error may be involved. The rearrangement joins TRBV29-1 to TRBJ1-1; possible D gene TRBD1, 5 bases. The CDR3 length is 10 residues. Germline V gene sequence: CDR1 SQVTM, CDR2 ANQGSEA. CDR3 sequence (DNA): TGCAGCGTTTCGGACACGGAAGCTTTCTTT. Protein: CSVSDTEAFF.

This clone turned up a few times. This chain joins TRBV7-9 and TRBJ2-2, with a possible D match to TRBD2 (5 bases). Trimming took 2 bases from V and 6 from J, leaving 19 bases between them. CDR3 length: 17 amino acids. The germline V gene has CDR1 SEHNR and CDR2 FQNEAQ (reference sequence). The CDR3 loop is CASSLSERGHRAGELFF. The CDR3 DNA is TGTGCCAGCAGCTTAAGTGAGAGAGGGCATCGCGCCGGGGAGCTGTTTTTT.

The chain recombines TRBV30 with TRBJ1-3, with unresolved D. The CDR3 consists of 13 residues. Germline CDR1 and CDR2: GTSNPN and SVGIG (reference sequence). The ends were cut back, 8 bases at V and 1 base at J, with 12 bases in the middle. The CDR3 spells CAGIQRSGNTIYF. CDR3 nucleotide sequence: TGTGCCGGGATACAGAGATCTGGAAACACCATATATTTT.

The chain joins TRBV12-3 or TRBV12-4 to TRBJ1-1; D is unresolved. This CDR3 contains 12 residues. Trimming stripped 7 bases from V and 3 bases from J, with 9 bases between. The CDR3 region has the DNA TGTGCCAGCATCCGCGGATACACTGAAGCTTTCTTT. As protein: CASIRGYTEAFF.

CDR3 coding DNA: TGTGCCAGCAGCGTAGGTGGGGGGAGTCTGGAGCAGTTCTTC. This translates into CASSVGGGSLEQFF. The rearrangement links TRBV9 to TRBJ2-1, with TRBD2 as a possible D gene (6 bases). Trimming removed 0 bases at V and 10 bases at J, with 14 bases between. Germline CDR1 is SGDLS and CDR2 is YYNGEE. The CDR3 is made up of 14 amino acids.

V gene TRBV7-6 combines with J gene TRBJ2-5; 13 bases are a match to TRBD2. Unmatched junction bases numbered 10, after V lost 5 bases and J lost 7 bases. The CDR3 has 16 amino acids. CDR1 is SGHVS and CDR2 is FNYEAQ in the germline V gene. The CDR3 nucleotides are TGTGCCAGCAGCCTGCGACTAGCGGGGGGCCCGGGGACCCAGTACTTC. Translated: CASSLRLAGGPGTQYF.

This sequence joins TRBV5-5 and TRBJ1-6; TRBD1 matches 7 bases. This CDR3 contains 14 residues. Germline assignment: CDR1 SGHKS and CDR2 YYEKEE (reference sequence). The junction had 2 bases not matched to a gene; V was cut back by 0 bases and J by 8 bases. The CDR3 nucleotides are TGTGCCAGCAGCTTGGAGGGGGCATATTCACCCCTCCACTTT. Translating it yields CASSLEGAYSPLHF.

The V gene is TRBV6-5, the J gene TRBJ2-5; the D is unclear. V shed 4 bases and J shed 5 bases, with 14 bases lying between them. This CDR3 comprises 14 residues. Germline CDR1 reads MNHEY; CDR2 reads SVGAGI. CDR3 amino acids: CASSSTRLAETQYF. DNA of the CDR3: TGTGCCAGCAGTTCCACCCGACTGGCCGAGACCCAGTACTTC.

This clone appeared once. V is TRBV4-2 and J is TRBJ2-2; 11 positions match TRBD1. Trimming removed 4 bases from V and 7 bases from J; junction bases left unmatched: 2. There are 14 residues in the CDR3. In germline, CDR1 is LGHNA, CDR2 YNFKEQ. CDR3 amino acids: CASSRDRGDGELFF. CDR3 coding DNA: TGTGCCAGCAGCCGGGACAGGGGGGACGGGGAGCTGTTTTTT.

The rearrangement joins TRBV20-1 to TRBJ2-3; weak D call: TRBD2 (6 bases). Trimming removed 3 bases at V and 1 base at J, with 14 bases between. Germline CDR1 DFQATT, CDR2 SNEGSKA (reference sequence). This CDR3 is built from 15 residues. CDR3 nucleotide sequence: TGCAGTGCTAGTTTGGGGGGAGGAGGCACAGATACGCAGTATTTT. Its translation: CSASLGGGGTDTQYF.

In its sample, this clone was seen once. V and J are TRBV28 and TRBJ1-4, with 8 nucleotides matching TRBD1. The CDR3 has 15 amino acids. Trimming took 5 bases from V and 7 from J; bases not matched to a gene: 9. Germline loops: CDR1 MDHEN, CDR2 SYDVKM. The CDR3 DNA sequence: TGTGCCAGCAGTCGCGCAGGGGGCGAAAGTGAAAAACTGTTTTTT. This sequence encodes CASSRAGGESEKLFF.

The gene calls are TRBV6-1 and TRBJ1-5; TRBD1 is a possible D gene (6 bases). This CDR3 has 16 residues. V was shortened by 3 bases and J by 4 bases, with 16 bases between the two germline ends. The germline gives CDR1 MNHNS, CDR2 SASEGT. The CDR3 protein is CASSDDGQGRNQPQHF. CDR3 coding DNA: TGTGCCAGCAGTGATGATGGCCAGGGGAGAAATCAGCCCCAGCATTTT.

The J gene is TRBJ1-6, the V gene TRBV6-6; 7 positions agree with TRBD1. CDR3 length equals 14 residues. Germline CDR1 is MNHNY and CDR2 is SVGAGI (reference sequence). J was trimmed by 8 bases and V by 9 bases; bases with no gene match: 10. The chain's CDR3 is CASRQGGSYSPLHF. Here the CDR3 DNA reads TGTGCCAGTAGACAGGGAGGATCCTATTCACCCCTCCACTTT.

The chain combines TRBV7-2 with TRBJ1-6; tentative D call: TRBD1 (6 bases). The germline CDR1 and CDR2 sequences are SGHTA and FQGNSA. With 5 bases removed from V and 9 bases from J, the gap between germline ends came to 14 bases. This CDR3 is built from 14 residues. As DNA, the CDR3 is TGTGCCAGCAGCGGGCAGGGGAGGGGTTCACCCCTCCACTTT. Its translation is CASSGQGRGSPLHF.

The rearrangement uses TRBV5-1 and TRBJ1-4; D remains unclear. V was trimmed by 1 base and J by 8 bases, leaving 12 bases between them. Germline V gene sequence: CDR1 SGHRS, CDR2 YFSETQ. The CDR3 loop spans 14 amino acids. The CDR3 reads CASSLTPGLEKLFF. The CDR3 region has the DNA TGCGCCAGCAGCTTGACTCCGGGATTAGAAAAACTGTTTTTT.

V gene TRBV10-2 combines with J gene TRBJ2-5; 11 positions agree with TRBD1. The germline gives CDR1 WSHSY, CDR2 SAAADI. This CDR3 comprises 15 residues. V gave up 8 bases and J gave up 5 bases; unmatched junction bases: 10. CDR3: CASEDRGRFGETQYF. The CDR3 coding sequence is TGCGCCAGCGAGGACAGGGGGCGGTTTGGGGAGACCCAGTACTTC.

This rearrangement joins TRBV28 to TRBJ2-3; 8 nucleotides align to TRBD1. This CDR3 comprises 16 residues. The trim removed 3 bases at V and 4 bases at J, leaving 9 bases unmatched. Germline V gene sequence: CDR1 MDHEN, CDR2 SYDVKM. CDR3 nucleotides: TGTGCCAGCAGTTTTTTTCGGGCAGGGGGCTCAGATACGCAGTATTTT. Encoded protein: CASSFFRAGGSDTQYF.

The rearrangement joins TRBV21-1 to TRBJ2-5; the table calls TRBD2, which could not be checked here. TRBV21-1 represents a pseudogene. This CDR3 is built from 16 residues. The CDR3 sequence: CASSKAPPSLVETQYF. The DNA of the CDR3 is TGTGCCAGCAGCAAAGCCCCCCCTAGCTTGGTGGAGACCCAGTACTTC.